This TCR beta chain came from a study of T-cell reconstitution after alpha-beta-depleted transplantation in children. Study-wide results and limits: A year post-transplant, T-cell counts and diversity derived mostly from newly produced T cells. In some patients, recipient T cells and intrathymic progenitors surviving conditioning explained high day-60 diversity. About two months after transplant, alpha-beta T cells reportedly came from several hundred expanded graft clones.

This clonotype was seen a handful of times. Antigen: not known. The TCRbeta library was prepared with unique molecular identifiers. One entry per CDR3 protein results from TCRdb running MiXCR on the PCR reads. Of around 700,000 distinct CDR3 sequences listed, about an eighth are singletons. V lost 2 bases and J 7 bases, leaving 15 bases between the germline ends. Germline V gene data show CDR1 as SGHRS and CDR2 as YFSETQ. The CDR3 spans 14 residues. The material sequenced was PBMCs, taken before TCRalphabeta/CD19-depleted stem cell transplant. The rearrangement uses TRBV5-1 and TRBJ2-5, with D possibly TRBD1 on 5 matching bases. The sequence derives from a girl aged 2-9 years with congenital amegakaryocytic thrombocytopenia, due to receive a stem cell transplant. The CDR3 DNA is TGCGCCAGCAGCTTCGAGAATCCTAGGGGGACCCAGTACTTC. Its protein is CASSFENPRGTQYF. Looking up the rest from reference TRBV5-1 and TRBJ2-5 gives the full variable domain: KAGVTQTPRYLIKTRGQQVTLSCSPISGHRSVSWYQQTPGQGLQFLFEYFSETQRNKGNFPGRFSGRQFSNSRSEMNVSTLELGDSALYLCASSFENPRGTQYFGPGTRLLVL.